This TCR beta chain was recovered during a study of regulatory T cells in long-lasting Graves disease. Study findings and constraints: Persistent Graves' patients showed a TCR diversity that was lower than that of newly diagnosed ones.

In its sample, this clonotype was seen many times. Antigen: not known. Library construction for TCR beta used iRepertoire HTBI primers and Arm-PCR of CDR3 regions. TCRdb analysed the multiplex PCR reads with MiXCR anew, one entry per CDR3 protein. The data hold fewer than 550,000 distinct CDR3 sequences, with about 22% observed a single time. Specified time point: persistent/refractory GD, antithyroid drugs over 5 years with positive TRAb. Scientists built the TCR library using RNA that was extracted from PBMCs. Each of the patients was recruited from an endocrinology department situated in Xi'an, China. V was clipped by 5 bases and J by 4 bases; unmatched bases: 7. Germline V CDR1 and CDR2: DFQATT, SNEGSKA (reference sequence). The CDR3 is made up of 13 amino acids.

Sequences were derived from peripheral blood mononuclear cells (PBMCs), sampled when the disease was refractory, from a patient treated with antithyroid drugs. The genes are TRBV20-1 and TRBJ2-7, with 8 bases identical to TRBD2. This TCR came from a female donor with Graves disease. In DNA, the CDR3 is TGCAGTGCTCGCTCGGGGGGGAGGTACGAGCAGTACTTC. Protein sequence: CSARSGGRYEQYF.